Listed below are T cell receptor beta chains from one sample, sequenced in a study of OX40 agonist ivuxolimab in advanced cancers. The repertoire was sequenced with immunoSEQ multiplex PCR; TCRdb's copy has only in-frame clones and lacks some. Here the sample spans tens of thousands of clones, 89% being singletons. Sequencing used CD4+ or CD8+ T cells sorted from blood, obtained in a trial of the OX40 agonist ivuxolimab. These receptors came from an adult with an advanced solid tumor such as melanoma, head and neck, liver or kidney cancer. Both conserved end residues are part of each CDR3. Fields, in order: CDR3 DNA, CDR3 protein, V gene, D gene, clone size, J gene. A D gene is named only where the DNA matches it firmly. Expanded clones get a size class; other rows say once, few or many, or leave the size out.

CDR3 DNA: TGTGCCAGCAGCTTAGTAGGGACTAGCGGCCAAGAGACCCAGTACTTC
CDR3 protein: CASSLVGTSGQETQYF
V gene: TRBV7-2
D gene: TRBD2
clone size: -
J gene: TRBJ2-5

CDR3 DNA: TGCGCCAGCAGCTCGAAAGGGGACAATTCACCCCTCCACTTT
CDR3 protein: CASSSKGDNSPLHF
V gene: TRBV5-1
D gene: -
clone size: -
J gene: TRBJ1-6

CDR3 DNA: TGTGCCATCAGTGAGGACAGCTATCAGCCCCAGCATTTT
CDR3 protein: CAISEDSYQPQHF
V gene: TRBV10-3
D gene: -
clone size: -
J gene: TRBJ1-5

CDR3 DNA: TGTGCCAGCAGTTTATCGGGGGCGCGGTATGGCTACACCTTC
CDR3 protein: CASSLSGARYGYTF
V gene: TRBV28
D gene: -
clone size: -
J gene: TRBJ1-2

CDR3 DNA: TGTGCCAGCAGCCAAGATGAGGGGGCGAGGACAGGGGGCTTTTCACCCCTCCACTTT
CDR3 protein: CASSQDEGARTGGFSPLHF
V gene: TRBV4-2
D gene: TRBD1
clone size: -
J gene: TRBJ1-6

CDR3 DNA: TGTGCCAGCATTAATAAGGGGGGCCGCTCCTACAATGAGCAGTTCTTC
CDR3 protein: CASINKGGRSYNEQFF
V gene: TRBV28
D gene: -
clone size: -
J gene: TRBJ2-1

CDR3 DNA: -
CDR3 protein: CASSPGLVADGSRLF
V gene: TRBV11-2
D gene: -
clone size: -
J gene: TRBJ2-1

CDR3 DNA: TGTGCCAGCAGCGAAGCGGGGGGCCCCTACGAGCAGTACTTC
CDR3 protein: CASSEAGGPYEQYF
V gene: TRBV9
D gene: TRBD2
clone size: -
J gene: TRBJ2-7

CDR3 DNA: TGTGCCAGCAGTTTCGACCTTAACACAGATACGCAGTATTTT
CDR3 protein: CASSFDLNTDTQYF
V gene: TRBV6-5
D gene: -
clone size: -
J gene: TRBJ2-3

CDR3 DNA: TGTGCCAGCAGCGTAGACGCAGAGAACACTGAAGCTTTCTTT
CDR3 protein: CASSVDAENTEAFF
V gene: TRBV9
D gene: -
clone size: once
J gene: TRBJ1-1

CDR3 DNA: TGTGCCAGTAGAACGGGAGGGCCACTCGATGAGCAGTTCTTC
CDR3 protein: CASRTGGPLDEQFF
V gene: TRBV19
D gene: TRBD2
clone size: -
J gene: TRBJ2-1

CDR3 DNA: TGTGCCAGCAGACAAGCCGGGACAGTTAATTCACCCCTCCACTTT
CDR3 protein: CASRQAGTVNSPLHF
V gene: TRBV28
D gene: TRBD1
clone size: -
J gene: TRBJ1-6

CDR3 DNA: TGTGCCAGCAGCGTAGAGATGTCGGACTATGGCTACACCTTC
CDR3 protein: CASSVEMSDYGYTF
V gene: TRBV9
D gene: -
clone size: -
J gene: TRBJ1-2

CDR3 DNA: TGTGCCAGCAGCTTAGTTTCAAACACTGAAGCTTTCTTT
CDR3 protein: CASSLVSNTEAFF
V gene: TRBV11-3
D gene: -
clone size: -
J gene: TRBJ1-1

CDR3 DNA: TGTGCCAGCAGCTTAGGTGTTGCTAGCAATCAGCCCCAGCATTTT
CDR3 protein: CASSLGVASNQPQHF
V gene: TRBV11-2
D gene: -
clone size: -
J gene: TRBJ1-5

CDR3 DNA: TGCAGTGCTAGAGTTTACACTGAAGCTTTCTTT
CDR3 protein: CSARVYTEAFF
V gene: TRBV20-1
D gene: -
clone size: -
J gene: TRBJ1-1

CDR3 DNA: TGTGCCAGCATCTCGGGACAGAGTTCGTACGAGCAGTACTTC
CDR3 protein: CASISGQSSYEQYF
V gene: TRBV28
D gene: TRBD1
clone size: -
J gene: TRBJ2-7

CDR3 DNA: TGTGCCAGCCATTCTAGCTACGAGCAGTACTTC
CDR3 protein: CASHSSYEQYF
V gene: TRBV2
D gene: -
clone size: -
J gene: TRBJ2-7

CDR3 DNA: TGCGCCAGCAGCTTGGGAGGGGACGGAGTCGAGCAGTACTTC
CDR3 protein: CASSLGGDGVEQYF
V gene: TRBV5-1
D gene: -
clone size: -
J gene: TRBJ2-7

CDR3 DNA: TGTGCCAGCAGTACCAGGGACGGGGACTACGAGCAGTACTTC
CDR3 protein: CASSTRDGDYEQYF
V gene: TRBV6-1
D gene: -
clone size: -
J gene: TRBJ2-7

CDR3 DNA: TGTGCCAGCAGTTTTATTAACACTGAAGCTTTCTTT
CDR3 protein: CASSFINTEAFF
V gene: TRBV28
D gene: -
clone size: -
J gene: TRBJ1-1

CDR3 DNA: TGTGCCAGTAGTGAGGGATATGCTAACTATGGCTACACCTTC
CDR3 protein: CASSEGYANYGYTF
V gene: TRBV19
D gene: -
clone size: -
J gene: TRBJ1-2

CDR3 DNA: TGTGCCAGTTCCCTGGGGCTTACTACCTACGAGCAGTACTTC
CDR3 protein: CASSLGLTTYEQYF
V gene: TRBV28
D gene: -
clone size: few
J gene: TRBJ2-7

CDR3 DNA: TGTGCCACCTGGGGAGGGGGCAAACACGAGCAGTACTTC
CDR3 protein: CATWGGGKHEQYF
V gene: TRBV5-4
D gene: -
clone size: -
J gene: TRBJ2-7

CDR3 DNA: TGCAGCCTACGGACAGGGTTCGTCAATGAGCAGTTCTTC
CDR3 protein: CSLRTGFVNEQFF
V gene: TRBV29-1
D gene: TRBD1
clone size: -
J gene: TRBJ2-1

CDR3 DNA: TGTGCCAGCATTACCCGGGACAGGGGGCATTACGAGCAGTACTTC
CDR3 protein: CASITRDRGHYEQYF
V gene: TRBV6-1
D gene: TRBD1
clone size: -
J gene: TRBJ2-7

CDR3 DNA: TGTGCCATCAGTCAAGACAGGGGCTACGAGCAGTACTTC
CDR3 protein: CAISQDRGYEQYF
V gene: TRBV10-3
D gene: TRBD1
clone size: few
J gene: TRBJ2-7

CDR3 DNA: TGTGCTAGCAGCAACTCGTACCAAGAGACCCAGTACTTC
CDR3 protein: CASSNSYQETQYF
V gene: TRBV7-7
D gene: -
clone size: -
J gene: TRBJ2-5

CDR3 DNA: TGTGCCAGTAGTAGCAGACTAGCTGGTGAGCAGTACTTC
CDR3 protein: CASSSRLAGEQYF
V gene: TRBV19
D gene: TRBD2
clone size: medium-sized
J gene: TRBJ2-7

CDR3 DNA: TGTGCCAGCAGGCAACTAGCGGGAGGGGTATACGAGCAGTACTTC
CDR3 protein: CASRQLAGGVYEQYF
V gene: TRBV28
D gene: TRBD2
clone size: -
J gene: TRBJ2-7

CDR3 DNA: TGTGCCAGCAGTGAAGGGGAAGGAGGGGTTGAGCAGTACTTC
CDR3 protein: CASSEGEGGVEQYF
V gene: TRBV2
D gene: -
clone size: -
J gene: TRBJ2-7

CDR3 DNA: TGCGCCAGCAGCTTGACTTACAGCCTCTCTGGAAACACCATATATTTT
CDR3 protein: CASSLTYSLSGNTIYF
V gene: TRBV5-1
D gene: -
clone size: -
J gene: TRBJ1-3

CDR3 DNA: TGCGCCAGCAGCCAACCTCAGACGTGGGGCTACACCTTC
CDR3 protein: CASSQPQTWGYTF
V gene: TRBV4-1
D gene: -
clone size: -
J gene: TRBJ1-2

CDR3 DNA: TGCGCCAGCAGGGGATCGGACTCCTACGAGCAGTACTTC
CDR3 protein: CASRGSDSYEQYF
V gene: TRBV5-1
D gene: -
clone size: -
J gene: TRBJ2-7

CDR3 DNA: TGTGCCAGCAGTGGGGGTCAGCCCCAGCATTTT
CDR3 protein: CASSGGQPQHF
V gene: TRBV2
D gene: -
clone size: -
J gene: TRBJ1-5

CDR3 DNA: TGTGCCAGGGGTTCGCATAATTCACCCCTCCACTTT
CDR3 protein: CARGSHNSPLHF
V gene: TRBV7-8
D gene: -
clone size: -
J gene: TRBJ1-6

CDR3 DNA: TGTGCCAGCAGCTTTGGACAGAACTATGGCTACACCTTC
CDR3 protein: CASSFGQNYGYTF
V gene: TRBV5-8
D gene: -
clone size: -
J gene: TRBJ1-2

CDR3 DNA: TGTGCCAGCTCCCCCGGACAGTACAGGGCCCTGGACTATGGCTACACCTTC
CDR3 protein: CASSPGQYRALDYGYTF
V gene: TRBV18
D gene: -
clone size: -
J gene: TRBJ1-2

CDR3 DNA: TGTGCCAGCAGTTTAAGGGGGAGGGGTAACACTGAAGCTTTCTTT
CDR3 protein: CASSLRGRGNTEAFF
V gene: TRBV28
D gene: -
clone size: once
J gene: TRBJ1-1

CDR3 DNA: TGTGCCAGCAGCTCTAAGCGGGAGGGAGGGGATACGCAGTATTTT
CDR3 protein: CASSSKREGGDTQYF
V gene: TRBV5-4
D gene: TRBD2
clone size: -
J gene: TRBJ2-3

CDR3 DNA: TGTGCCAGCAGCCGGACTAGCGGGGACCAAGAGACCCAGTACTTC
CDR3 protein: CASSRTSGDQETQYF
V gene: TRBV27
D gene: TRBD2
clone size: -
J gene: TRBJ2-5

CDR3 DNA: TGTGCCAGCAGTCTGACAGGGTTCGGGTACGAGCAGTACTTC
CDR3 protein: CASSLTGFGYEQYF
V gene: TRBV2
D gene: TRBD1
clone size: -
J gene: TRBJ2-7